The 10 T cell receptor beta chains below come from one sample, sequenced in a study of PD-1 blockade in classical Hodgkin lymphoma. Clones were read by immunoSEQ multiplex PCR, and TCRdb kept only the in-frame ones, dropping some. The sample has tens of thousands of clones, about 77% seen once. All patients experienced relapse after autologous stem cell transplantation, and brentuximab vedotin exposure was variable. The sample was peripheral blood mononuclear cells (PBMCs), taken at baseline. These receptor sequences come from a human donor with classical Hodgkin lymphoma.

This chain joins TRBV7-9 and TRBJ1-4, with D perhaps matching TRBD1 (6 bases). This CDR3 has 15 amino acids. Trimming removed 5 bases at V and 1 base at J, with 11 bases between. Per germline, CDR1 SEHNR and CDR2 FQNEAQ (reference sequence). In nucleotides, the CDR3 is TGTGCCAGCAGCCCCAGGACAGTAACTAATGAAAAACTGTTTTTT. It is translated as CASSPRTVTNEKLFF.

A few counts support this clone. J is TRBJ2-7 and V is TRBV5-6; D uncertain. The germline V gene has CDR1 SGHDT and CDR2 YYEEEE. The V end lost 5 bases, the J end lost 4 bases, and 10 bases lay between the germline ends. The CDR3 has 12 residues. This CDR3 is CASSNARYEQYF. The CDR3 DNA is TGTGCCAGCAGTAACGCTAGGTACGAGCAGTACTTC.

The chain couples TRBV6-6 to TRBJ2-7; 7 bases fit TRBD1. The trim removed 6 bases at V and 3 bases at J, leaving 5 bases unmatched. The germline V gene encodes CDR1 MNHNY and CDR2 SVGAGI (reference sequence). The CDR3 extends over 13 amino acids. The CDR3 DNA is TGTGCCAGCAGCCGGGGACAGTTCTACGAGCAGTACTTC. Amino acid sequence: CASSRGQFYEQYF.

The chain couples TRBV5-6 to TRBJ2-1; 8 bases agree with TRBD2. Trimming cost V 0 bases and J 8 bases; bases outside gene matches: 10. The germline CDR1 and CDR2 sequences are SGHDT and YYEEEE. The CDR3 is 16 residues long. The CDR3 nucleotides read TGTGCCAGCAGCTTGGCGGGACTAGATGTGGGGGATGAGCAGTTCTTC. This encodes CASSLAGLDVGDEQFF.

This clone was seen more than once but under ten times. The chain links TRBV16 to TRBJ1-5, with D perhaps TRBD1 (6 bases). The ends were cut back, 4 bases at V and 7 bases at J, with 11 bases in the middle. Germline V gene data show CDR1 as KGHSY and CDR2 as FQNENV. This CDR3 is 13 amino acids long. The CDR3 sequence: CASSRWGGQPQHF. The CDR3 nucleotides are TGTGCCAGCAGCCGATGGGGGGGCCAGCCCCAGCATTTT.

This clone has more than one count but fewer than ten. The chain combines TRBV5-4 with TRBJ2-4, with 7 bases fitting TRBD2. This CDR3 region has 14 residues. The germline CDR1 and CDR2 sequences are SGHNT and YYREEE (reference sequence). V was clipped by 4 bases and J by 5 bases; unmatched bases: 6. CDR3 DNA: TGTGCCAGCAGCCTTGTCGGACTAGAAAACATTCAGTACTTC. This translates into CASSLVGLENIQYF.

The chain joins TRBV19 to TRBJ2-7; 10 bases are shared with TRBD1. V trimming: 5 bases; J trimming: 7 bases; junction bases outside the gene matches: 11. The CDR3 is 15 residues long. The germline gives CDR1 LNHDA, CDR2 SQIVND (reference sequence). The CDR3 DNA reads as TGTGCCAGTAGTTCGTTGACAGGGGGCAAGGAGGAGCAGTACTTC. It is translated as CASSSLTGGKEEQYF.

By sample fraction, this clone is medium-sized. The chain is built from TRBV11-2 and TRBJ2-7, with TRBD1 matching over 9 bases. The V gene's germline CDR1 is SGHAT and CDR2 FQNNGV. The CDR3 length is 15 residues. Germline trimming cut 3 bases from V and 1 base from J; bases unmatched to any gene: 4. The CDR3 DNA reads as TGTGCCAGCAGCTTGCCCGGGACAGGGTCCTACGAGCAGTACTTC. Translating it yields CASSLPGTGSYEQYF.

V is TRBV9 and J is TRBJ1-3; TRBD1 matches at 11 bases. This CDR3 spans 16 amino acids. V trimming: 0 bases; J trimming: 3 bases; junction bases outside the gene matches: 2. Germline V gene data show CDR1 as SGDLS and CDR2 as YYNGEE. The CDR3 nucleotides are TGTGCCAGCAGCGTAGTGGACAGGGGGCTTGGAAACACCATATATTTT. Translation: CASSVVDRGLGNTIYF.

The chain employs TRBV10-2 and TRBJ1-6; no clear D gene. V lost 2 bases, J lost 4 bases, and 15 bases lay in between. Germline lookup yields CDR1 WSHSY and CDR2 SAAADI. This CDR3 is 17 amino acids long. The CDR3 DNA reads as TGCGCCAGCAGTGAGCCCACAATCGGCGGATATAATTCACCCCTCCACTTT. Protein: CASSEPTIGGYNSPLHF.